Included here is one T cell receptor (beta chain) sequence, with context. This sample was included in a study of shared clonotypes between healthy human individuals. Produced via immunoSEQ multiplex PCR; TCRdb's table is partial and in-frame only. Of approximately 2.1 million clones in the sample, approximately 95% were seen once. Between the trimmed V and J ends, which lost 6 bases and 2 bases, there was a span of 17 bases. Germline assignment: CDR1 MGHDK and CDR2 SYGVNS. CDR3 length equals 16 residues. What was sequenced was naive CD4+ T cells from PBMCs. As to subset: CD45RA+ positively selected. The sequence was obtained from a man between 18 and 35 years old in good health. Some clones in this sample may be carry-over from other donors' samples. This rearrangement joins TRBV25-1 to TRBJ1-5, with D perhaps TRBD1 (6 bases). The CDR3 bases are TGTGCCAGCAGCCCTCGGGGGGGCGGGGGCAATCAGCCCCAGCATTTT. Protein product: CASSPRGGGGNQPQHF.